This TCR beta chain was identified during a study of blood T cell repertoires in COVID-19. Study overall: Whether acute or convalescent, the COVID-19 samples came from the United States, Italy and Spain. In each case, the material was cDNA or gDNA derived from T cells, B-cell-depleted T cells, or PBMCs.

In the study's own analysis: Estimated nucleated cell counts came from reference gene primer amplification. Data came from immunoSEQ multiplex PCR; TCRdb stores just in-frame clones and leaves some out. V and J calls and clone size are given by that table; D and trimming were obtained from the DNA. The table records about 160,000 clones, roughly 87% of them present only once. This CDR3 is built from 14 residues. The germline V gene encodes CDR1 LNHDA and CDR2 SQIVND (reference sequence). Trimming shortened V by 5 bases and J by 6 bases, and 13 bases separated the two germline ends. The gene calls are TRBV19 and TRBJ2-2; tentative D call: TRBD1 (5 bases). Sequencing used peripheral blood. This TCR was sampled from a woman aged 55-75 years who had recovered from COVID-19. CDR3: CASSLQVPSGELFF. The CDR3 bases are TGTGCCAGTAGTTTACAGGTTCCCTCCGGGGAGCTGTTTTTT.